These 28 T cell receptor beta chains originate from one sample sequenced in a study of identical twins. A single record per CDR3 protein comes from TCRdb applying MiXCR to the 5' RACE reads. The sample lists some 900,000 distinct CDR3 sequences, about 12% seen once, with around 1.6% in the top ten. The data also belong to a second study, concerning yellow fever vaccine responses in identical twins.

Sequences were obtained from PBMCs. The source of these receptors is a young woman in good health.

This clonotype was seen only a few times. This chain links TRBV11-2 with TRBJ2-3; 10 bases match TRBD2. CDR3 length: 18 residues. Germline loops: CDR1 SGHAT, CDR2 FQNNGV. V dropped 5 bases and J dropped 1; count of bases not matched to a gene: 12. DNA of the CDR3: TGTGCCAGCAGCATCCTCCCCCTAGCGGGAGCAGGCACAGATACGCAGTATTTT. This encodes CASSILPLAGAGTDTQYF.

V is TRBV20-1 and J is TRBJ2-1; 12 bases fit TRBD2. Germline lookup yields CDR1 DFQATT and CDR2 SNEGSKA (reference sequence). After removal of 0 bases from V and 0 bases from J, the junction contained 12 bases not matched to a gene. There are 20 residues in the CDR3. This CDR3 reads CSARDLKTSGRKGSYNEQFF. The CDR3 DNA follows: TGCAGTGCTAGAGATCTCAAGACTAGCGGGAGAAAGGGCTCCTACAATGAGCAGTTCTTC.

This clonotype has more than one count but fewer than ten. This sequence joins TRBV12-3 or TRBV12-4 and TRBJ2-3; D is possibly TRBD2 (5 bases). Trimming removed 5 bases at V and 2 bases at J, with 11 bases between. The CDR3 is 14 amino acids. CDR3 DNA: TGTGCCAGCAGTATACTAGGGATCACAGATACGCAGTATTTT. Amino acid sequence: CASSILGITDTQYF.

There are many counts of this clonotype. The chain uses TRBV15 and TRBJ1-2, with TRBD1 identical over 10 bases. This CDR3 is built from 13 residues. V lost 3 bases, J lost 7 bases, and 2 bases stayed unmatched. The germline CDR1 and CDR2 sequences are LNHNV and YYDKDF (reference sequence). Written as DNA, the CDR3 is TGTGCCACCAGCAGCGGGACAGGGGTTGGCTACACCTTC. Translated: CATSSGTGVGYTF.

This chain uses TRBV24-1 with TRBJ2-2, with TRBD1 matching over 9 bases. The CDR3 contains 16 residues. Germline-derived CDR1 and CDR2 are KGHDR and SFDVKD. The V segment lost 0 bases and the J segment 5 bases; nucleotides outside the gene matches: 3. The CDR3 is CATSDLGTGKTGELFF. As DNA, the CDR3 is TGTGCCACCAGTGATTTGGGGACAGGGAAAACCGGGGAGCTGTTTTTT.

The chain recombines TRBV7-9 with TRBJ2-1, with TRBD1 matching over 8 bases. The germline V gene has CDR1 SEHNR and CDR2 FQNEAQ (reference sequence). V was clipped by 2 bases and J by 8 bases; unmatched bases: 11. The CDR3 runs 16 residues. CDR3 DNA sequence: TGTGCCAGCAGCTTAAAGTCGGCAGGGGGCGAGGATGAGCAGTTCTTC. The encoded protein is CASSLKSAGGEDEQFF.

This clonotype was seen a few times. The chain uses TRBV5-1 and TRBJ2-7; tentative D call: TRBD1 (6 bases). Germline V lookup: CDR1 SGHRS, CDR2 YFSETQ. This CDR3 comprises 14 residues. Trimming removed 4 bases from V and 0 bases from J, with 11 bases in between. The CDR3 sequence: CASSPGQNSYEQYV. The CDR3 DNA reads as TGCGCCAGCAGCCCCGGACAGAACTCCTACGAGCAGTACGTC.

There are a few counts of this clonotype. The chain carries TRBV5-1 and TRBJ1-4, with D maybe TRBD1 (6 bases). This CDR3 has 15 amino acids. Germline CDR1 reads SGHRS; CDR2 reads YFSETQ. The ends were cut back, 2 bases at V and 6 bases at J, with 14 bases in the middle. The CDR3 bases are TGCGCCAGCAGCTTTTGGGGGACAAGAGATGAAAAACTGTTTTTT. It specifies CASSFWGTRDEKLFF. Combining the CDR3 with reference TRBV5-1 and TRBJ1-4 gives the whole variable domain KAGVTQTPRYLIKTRGQQVTLSCSPISGHRSVSWYQQTPGQGLQFLFEYFSETQRNKGNFPGRFSGRQFSNSRSEMNVSTLELGDSALYLCASSFWGTRDEKLFFGSGTQLSVL.

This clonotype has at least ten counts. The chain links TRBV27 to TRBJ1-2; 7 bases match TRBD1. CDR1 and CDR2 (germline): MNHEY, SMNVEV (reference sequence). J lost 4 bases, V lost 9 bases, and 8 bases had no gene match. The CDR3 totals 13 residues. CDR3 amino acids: CASSNRGSYGYTF. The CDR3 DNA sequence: TGTGCCAGTAGCAACAGGGGCAGCTATGGCTACACCTTC.

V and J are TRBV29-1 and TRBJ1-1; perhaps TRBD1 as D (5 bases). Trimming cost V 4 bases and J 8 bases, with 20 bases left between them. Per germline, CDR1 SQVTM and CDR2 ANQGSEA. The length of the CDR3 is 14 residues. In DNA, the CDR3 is TGCAGCGTTGGTACCGGGGCCTACGGACTGGAAGCTTTCTTT. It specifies CSVGTGAYGLEAFF. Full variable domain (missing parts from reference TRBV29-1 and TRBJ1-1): SAVISQKPSRDICQRGTSLTIQCQVDSQVTMMFWYRQQPGQSLTLIATANQGSEATYESGFVIDKFPISRPNLTFSTLTVSNMSPEDSSIYLCSVGTGAYGLEAFFGQGTRLTVV.

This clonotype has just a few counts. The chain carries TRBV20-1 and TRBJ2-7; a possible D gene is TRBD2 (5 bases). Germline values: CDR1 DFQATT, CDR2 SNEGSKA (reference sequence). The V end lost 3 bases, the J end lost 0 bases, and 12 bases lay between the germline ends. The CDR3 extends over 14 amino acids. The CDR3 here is CSASPGSRSYEQYV. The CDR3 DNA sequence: TGCAGTGCTAGTCCGGGGTCTCGCTCCTACGAGCAGTACGTC.

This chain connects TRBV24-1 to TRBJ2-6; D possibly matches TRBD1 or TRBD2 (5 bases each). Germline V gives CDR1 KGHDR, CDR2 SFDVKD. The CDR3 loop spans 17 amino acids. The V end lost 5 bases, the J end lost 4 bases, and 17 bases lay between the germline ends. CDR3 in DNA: TGTGCCACCAGTGTATCCTTGGATGGGACCGGGGCCAACGTCCTGACTTTC. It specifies CATSVSLDGTGANVLTF.

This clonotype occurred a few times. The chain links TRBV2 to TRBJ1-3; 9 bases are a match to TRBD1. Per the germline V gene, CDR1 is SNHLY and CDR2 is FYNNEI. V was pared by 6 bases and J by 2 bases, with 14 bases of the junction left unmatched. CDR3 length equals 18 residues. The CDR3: CASRWPQQGAVTGNTIYF. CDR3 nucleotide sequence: TGTGCCAGCAGGTGGCCCCAACAGGGGGCTGTAACTGGAAACACCATATATTTT.

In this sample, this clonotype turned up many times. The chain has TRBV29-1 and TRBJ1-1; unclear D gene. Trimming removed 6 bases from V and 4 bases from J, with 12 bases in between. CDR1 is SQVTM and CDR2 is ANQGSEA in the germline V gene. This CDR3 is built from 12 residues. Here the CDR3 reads CSVASLGTEAFF. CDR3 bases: TGCAGCGTCGCTTCCCTGGGCACTGAAGCTTTCTTT.

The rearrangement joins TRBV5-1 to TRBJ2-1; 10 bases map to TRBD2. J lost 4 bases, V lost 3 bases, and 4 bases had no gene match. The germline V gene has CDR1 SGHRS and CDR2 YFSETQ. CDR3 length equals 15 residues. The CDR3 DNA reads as TGCGCCAGCAGCTCACTTAGCGGGAGGTACAATGAGCAGTTCTTC. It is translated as CASSSLSGRYNEQFF.

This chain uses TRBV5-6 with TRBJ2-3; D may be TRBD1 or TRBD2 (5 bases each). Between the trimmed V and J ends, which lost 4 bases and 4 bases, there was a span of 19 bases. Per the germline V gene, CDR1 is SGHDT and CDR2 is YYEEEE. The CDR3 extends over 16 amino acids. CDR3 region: CASSPQWGTEADTQYF. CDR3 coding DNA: TGTGCCAGCAGCCCGCAGTGGGGGACGGAAGCAGATACGCAGTATTTT.

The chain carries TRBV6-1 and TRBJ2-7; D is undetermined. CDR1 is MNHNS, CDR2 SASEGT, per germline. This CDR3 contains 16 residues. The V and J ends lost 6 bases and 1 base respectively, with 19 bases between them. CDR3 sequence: CASRTTGNPNSYEQYV. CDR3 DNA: TGTGCCAGCAGGACGACGGGTAACCCTAATTCCTACGAGCAGTACGTC.

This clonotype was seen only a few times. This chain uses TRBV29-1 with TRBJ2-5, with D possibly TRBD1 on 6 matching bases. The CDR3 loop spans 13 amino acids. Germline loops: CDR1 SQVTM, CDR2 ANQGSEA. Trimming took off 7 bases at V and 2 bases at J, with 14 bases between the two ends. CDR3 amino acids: CSGGRDNQETQYF. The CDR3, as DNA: TGCAGCGGTGGCCGGGACAATCAAGAGACCCAGTACTTC.

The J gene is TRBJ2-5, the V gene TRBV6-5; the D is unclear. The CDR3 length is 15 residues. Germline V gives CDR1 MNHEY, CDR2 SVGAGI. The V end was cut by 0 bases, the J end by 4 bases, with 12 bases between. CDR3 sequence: CASSYSEISIETQYF. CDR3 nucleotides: TGTGCCAGCAGTTACTCGGAGATCTCAATAGAGACCCAGTACTTC.

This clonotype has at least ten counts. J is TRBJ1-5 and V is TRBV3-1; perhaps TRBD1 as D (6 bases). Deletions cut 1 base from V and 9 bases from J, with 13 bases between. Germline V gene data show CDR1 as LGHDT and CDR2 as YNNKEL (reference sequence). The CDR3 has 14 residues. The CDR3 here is CASSQGGQGGPQHF. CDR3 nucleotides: TGTGCCAGCAGCCAAGGGGGACAAGGAGGGCCCCAGCATTTT.

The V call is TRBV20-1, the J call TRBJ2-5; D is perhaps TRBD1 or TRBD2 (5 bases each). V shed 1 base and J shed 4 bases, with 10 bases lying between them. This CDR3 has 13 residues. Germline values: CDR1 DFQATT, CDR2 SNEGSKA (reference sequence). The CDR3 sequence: CSARGDVLETQYF. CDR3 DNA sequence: TGCAGTGCTAGAGGGGACGTCTTAGAGACCCAGTACTTC.

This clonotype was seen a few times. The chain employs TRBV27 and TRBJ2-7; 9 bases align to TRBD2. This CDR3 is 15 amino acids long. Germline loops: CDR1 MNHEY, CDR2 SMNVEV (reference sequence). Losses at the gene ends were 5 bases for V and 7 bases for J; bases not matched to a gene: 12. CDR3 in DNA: TGTGCCAGCAGTACTCCGACTAGCGGTCGATTTGAGCAGTACTTC. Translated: CASSTPTSGRFEQYF.

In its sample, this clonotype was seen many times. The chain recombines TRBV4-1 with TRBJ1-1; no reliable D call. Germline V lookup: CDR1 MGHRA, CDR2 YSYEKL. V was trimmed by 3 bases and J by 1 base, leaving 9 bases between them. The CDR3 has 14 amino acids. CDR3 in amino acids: CASSQFRENTEAFF. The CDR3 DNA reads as TGCGCCAGCAGCCAGTTCAGAGAGAACACTGAAGCTTTCTTT.

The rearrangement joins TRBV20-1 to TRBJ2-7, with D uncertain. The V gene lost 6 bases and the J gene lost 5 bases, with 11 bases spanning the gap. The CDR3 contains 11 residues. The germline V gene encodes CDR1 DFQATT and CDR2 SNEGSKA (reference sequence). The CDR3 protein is CSAPLGNEQYV. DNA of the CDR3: TGCAGTGCCCCTTTAGGGAACGAGCAGTACGTC.

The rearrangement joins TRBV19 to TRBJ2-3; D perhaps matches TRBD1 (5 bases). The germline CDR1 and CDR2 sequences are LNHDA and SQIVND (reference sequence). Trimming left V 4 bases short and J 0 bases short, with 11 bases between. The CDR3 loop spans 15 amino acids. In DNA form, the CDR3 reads TGTGCCAGTAGTAGCACAGGCCAAAGCACAGATACGCAGTATTTT. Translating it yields CASSSTGQSTDTQYF.

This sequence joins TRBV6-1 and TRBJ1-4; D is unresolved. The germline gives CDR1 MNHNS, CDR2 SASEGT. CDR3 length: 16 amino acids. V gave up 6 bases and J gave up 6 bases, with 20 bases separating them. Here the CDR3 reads CASSSLPTSRDEKLFF. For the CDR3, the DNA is TGTGCCAGCAGCTCTCTCCCGACGAGCCGGGATGAAAAACTGTTTTTT.

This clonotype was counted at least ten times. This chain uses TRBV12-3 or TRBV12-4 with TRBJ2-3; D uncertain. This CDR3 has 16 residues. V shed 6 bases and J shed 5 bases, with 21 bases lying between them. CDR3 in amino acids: CASSPVALGPRDTQYF. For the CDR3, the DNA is TGTGCCAGCAGCCCTGTTGCGTTAGGGCCGCGAGATACGCAGTATTTT.

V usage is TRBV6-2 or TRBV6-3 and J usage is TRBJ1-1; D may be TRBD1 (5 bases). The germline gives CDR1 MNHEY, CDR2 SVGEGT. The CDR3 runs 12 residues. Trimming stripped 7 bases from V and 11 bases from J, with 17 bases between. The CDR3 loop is CASTNGGFGAFF. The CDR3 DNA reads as TGTGCCAGCACCAACGGGGGGTTTGGTGCTTTCTTT.